Presented here are 25 T cell receptor beta chains from one specimen sequenced in a study of Graves' ophthalmopathy and Graves' hyperthyroidism. Investigators amplified TCR beta CDR3 regions from RNA transcripts. HTBI primers were used in a first-round RT-PCR, which preceded a second-round multiplex PCR. TCRdb analysed the multiplex PCR reads with MiXCR anew, one entry per CDR3 protein. The table lists about 410,000 distinct CDR3 sequences, around 19% of them singletons. Sequenced material: peripheral blood. The origin of the receptors is a young woman with Graves' ophthalmopathy.

This clonotype appeared many times. V gene TRBV24-1 combines with J gene TRBJ1-6; 7 bases map to TRBD1. The CDR3 sequence is 13 residues long. Germline loops: CDR1 KGHDR, CDR2 SFDVKD. V trimming: 5 bases; J trimming: 8 bases; junction bases outside the gene matches: 2. The CDR3 is CATSVTGDSPLHF. In DNA, the CDR3 is TGTGCCACCAGTGTCACAGGGGATTCACCCCTCCACTTT.

This clonotype was recorded a few times. The chain combines TRBV11-2 with TRBJ2-5; 8 bases map to TRBD2. The CDR3 extends over 17 amino acids. Germline V gives CDR1 SGHAT, CDR2 FQNNGV. J was trimmed by 1 base and V by 1 base; bases with no gene match: 8. As DNA, the CDR3 is TGTGCCAGCAGCTTAGTCCCCCGTAGCGGGATCCAAGAGACCCAGTACTTC. This gives the protein CASSLVPRSGIQETQYF. Based on the CDR3 plus reference TRBV11-2 and TRBJ2-5, the full variable domain is EAGVAQSPRYKIIEKRQSVAFWCNPISGHATLYWYQQILGQGPKLLIQFQNNGVVDDSQLPKDRFSAERLKGVDSTLKIQPAKLEDSAVYLCASSLVPRSGIQETQYFGPGTRLLVL.

This clonotype was recorded at least ten times. V and J are TRBV10-3 and TRBJ2-5; 12 nucleotides match TRBD1. CDR3 length: 15 residues. Germline V gives CDR1 ENHRY, CDR2 SYGVKD. Losses at the gene ends were 4 bases for V and 5 bases for J; bases not matched to a gene: 5. CDR3 region: CAISAGQGARETQYF. CDR3 sequence (DNA): TGTGCCATCAGTGCGGGACAGGGGGCAAGGGAGACCCAGTACTTC.

The table lists this clonotype with many counts. Given the absence of the conserved phenylalanine or tryptophan at the CDR3 end, a read error is likely. The chain uses TRBV7-2 and TRBJ2-6, with unresolved D. Trimming shortened V by 5 bases and J by 6 bases, and 8 bases separated the two germline ends. Germline CDR1 is SGHTA and CDR2 is FQGNSA. This CDR3 comprises 13 residues. CDR3 sequence reads: CASSPPPANVLTS. The CDR3 region has the DNA TGTGCCAGCAGCCCCCCCCCGGCCAACGTCCTGACTTCC.

There are a few counts of this clonotype. The chain links TRBV29-1 to TRBJ2-2; 8 bases align to TRBD2. The junction had 4 bases not matched to a gene; V was cut back by 7 bases and J by 6 bases. There are 12 residues in the CDR3. The germline V gene encodes CDR1 SQVTM and CDR2 ANQGSEA. CDR3 sequence reads: CSAPRGAGELFF. CDR3 sequence (DNA): TGCAGCGCCCCGCGGGGGGCCGGGGAGCTGTTTTTT.

The chain combines TRBV28 with TRBJ1-2; 11 bases fit TRBD1. Germline values: CDR1 MDHEN, CDR2 SYDVKM. CDR3 length: 16 amino acids. With 0 bases clipped from V and 8 bases from J, the junction kept 8 bases outside the gene matches. CDR3 region: CASSLWGTGGEGGYTF. In DNA, the CDR3 is TGTGCCAGCAGTTTATGGGGGACAGGGGGAGAAGGAGGCTACACCTTC.

Ten or more counts support this clonotype. This chain uses TRBV30 with TRBJ1-1, with unresolved D. Germline V gene sequence: CDR1 GTSNPN, CDR2 SVGIG (reference sequence). The V end was cut by 5 bases, the J end by 3 bases, with 7 bases between. The CDR3 totals 11 residues. The CDR3 sequence: CAWGGYTEAFF. DNA for the CDR3: TGTGCCTGGGGTGGGTACACTGAAGCTTTCTTT.

This clonotype was seen ten or more times. This chain connects TRBV19 to TRBJ1-1, with D tentatively TRBD1 (5 bases). Trimming removed 4 bases at V and 2 bases at J, with 8 bases between. Germline assignment: CDR1 LNHDA and CDR2 SQIVND (reference sequence). This CDR3 region has 13 residues. CDR3 loop: CASSTTDNTEAFF. DNA for the CDR3: TGTGCCAGTAGTACGACAGATAACACTGAAGCTTTCTTT.

At least ten counts were recorded for this clonotype. The V call is TRBV20-1, the J call TRBJ1-1; D gene unclear. Germline assignment: CDR1 DFQATT and CDR2 SNEGSKA (reference sequence). V lost 6 bases to trimming and J lost 4 bases, with 12 bases between them. The CDR3 consists of 12 residues. CDR3 sequence: CSAVTGSTEAFF. DNA of the CDR3: TGCAGTGCGGTCACGGGGAGCACTGAAGCTTTCTTT.

This clonotype has a handful of counts. The chain is built from TRBV6-2 or TRBV6-3 and TRBJ2-7, with 8 nucleotides matching TRBD1. Germline-derived CDR1 and CDR2 are MNHEY and SVGEGT. V lost 6 bases, J lost 3 bases, and 7 bases stayed unmatched. This CDR3 contains 14 residues. CDR3 sequence: CASSGDRILYEQYF. CDR3 DNA: TGTGCCAGCAGCGGGGACAGGATCCTCTACGAGCAGTACTTC.

The chain joins TRBV6-1 to TRBJ1-2; no clear D gene. The germline gives CDR1 MNHNS, CDR2 SASEGT. Trimming pared 8 bases from V and 4 bases from J, leaving 11 bases between. There are 12 residues in the CDR3. The DNA of the CDR3 is TGTGCCAGCTTCCTTCGCGGCTATGGCTACACCTTC. Translation: CASFLRGYGYTF.

This clonotype was seen at least ten times. This chain connects TRBV19 to TRBJ2-4; unclear D gene. The CDR3 is 15 amino acids. The V end lost 10 bases, the J end lost 1 base, and 17 bases lay between the germline ends. The V gene's germline CDR1 is LNHDA and CDR2 SQIVND (reference sequence). CDR3 sequence reads: CATAPWVDAKNIQYF. The CDR3 DNA follows: TGTGCCACCGCGCCGTGGGTGGACGCCAAAAACATTCAGTACTTC.

This clonotype was recorded many times. V is TRBV3-1 and J is TRBJ2-7, with D maybe TRBD1 (5 bases). The germline gives CDR1 LGHDT, CDR2 YNNKEL (reference sequence). The CDR3 loop spans 13 amino acids. V was cut by 2 bases and J by 3 bases, with 8 bases left in between. CDR3 coding DNA: TGTGCCAGCAGCCAATACCAGGGCTACGAGCAGTACTTC. The encoded protein is CASSQYQGYEQYF.

V is TRBV6-2 or TRBV6-3 and J is TRBJ2-4; 11 positions agree with TRBD2. CDR3 length: 17 residues. Trimming cost V 4 bases and J 8 bases; bases outside gene matches: 13. From germline, CDR1 is MNHEY and CDR2 SVGEGT. CDR3 DNA: TGTGCCAGCAGTTTGGGATCGGGACTAGCGGCCTCAGACATTCAGTACTTC. It translates to CASSLGSGLAASDIQYF.

In its sample, this clonotype was seen many times. The genes are TRBV6-2 or TRBV6-3 and TRBJ1-6; D ambiguous. V was pared by 7 bases and J by 11 bases, with 18 bases between. Per germline, CDR1 MNHEY and CDR2 SVGEGT. The CDR3 sequence is 14 residues long. The DNA for the CDR3 is TGTGCCAGCACCAGAAGGTCGGAGGTAGCACCCCTCCACTTT. Translating it yields CASTRRSEVAPLHF.

Many counts were recorded for this clonotype. The gene calls are TRBV27 and TRBJ2-2; 10 bases are shared with TRBD2. This CDR3 is 17 amino acids long. Germline lookup yields CDR1 MNHEY and CDR2 SMNVEV (reference sequence). V was clipped by 7 bases and J by 4 bases; unmatched bases: 12. The DNA for the CDR3 is TGTGCCAGCACCGGCGAGCGGGGGGGCAGTGGCACCGGGGAGCTGTTTTTT. Translated: CASTGERGGSGTGELFF.

This clonotype was seen many times. The CDR3 bases are TGTGCCAGTAGTATGGGGCTATCGACGGGGGGCCTGTTATCCTACGAGCAGTACTTC. Its translation: CASSMGLSTGGLLSYEQYF. V usage is TRBV19 and J usage is TRBJ2-7; D is perhaps TRBD2 (7 bases). The CDR3 runs to 19 residues. With 3 bases removed from V and 1 base from J, the gap between germline ends came to 25 bases. Looked up from germline, CDR1 is LNHDA and CDR2 is SQIVND (reference sequence). Drawing the rest from reference TRBV19 and TRBJ2-7, the complete variable domain is DGGITQSPKYLFRKEGQNVTLSCEQNLNHDAMYWYRQDPGQGLRLIYYSQIVNDFQKGDIAEGYSVSREKKESFPLTVTSAQKNPTAFYLCASSMGLSTGGLLSYEQYFGPGTRLTVT.

This clonotype has a count of ten or more. V and J are TRBV10-3 and TRBJ2-7; tentatively, D is TRBD1 (6 bases). V dropped 10 bases and J dropped 0 bases, with 22 bases sitting between them. The CDR3 has 16 residues. Germline V gene sequence: CDR1 ENHRY, CDR2 SYGVKD. CDR3 sequence: CATGGSDSQSSYEQYF. The CDR3 bases are TGTGCCACCGGCGGCTCGGACAGTCAAAGCTCCTACGAGCAGTACTTC.

The sample holds many counts of this clonotype. The CDR3 protein is CASSVGVQARNYGYTF. The DNA for the CDR3 is TGTGCCAGCAGCGTAGGCGTGCAGGCTAGAAACTATGGCTACACCTTC. The J gene is TRBJ1-2, the V gene TRBV9; no clear D. The CDR3 has 16 amino acids. Germline V gene sequence: CDR1 SGDLS, CDR2 YYNGEE. The V gene lost 0 bases and the J gene lost 2 bases, with 14 bases spanning the gap.

This clonotype has a count of ten or more. The chain uses TRBV7-2 and TRBJ1-2, with 7 bases lining up with TRBD1. The trim removed 5 bases at V and 4 bases at J, leaving 7 bases unmatched. Looked up from germline, CDR1 is SGHTA and CDR2 is FQGNSA. The CDR3 loop spans 14 amino acids. In DNA form, the CDR3 reads TGTGCCAGCAGCGGCCTACAGGGGCTCTATGGCTACACCTTC. It is translated as CASSGLQGLYGYTF.

This clonotype was recorded many times. The chain recombines TRBV30 with TRBJ2-5; the D is unclear. Trimming pared 1 base from V and 2 bases from J, leaving 5 bases between. Per the germline V gene, CDR1 is GTSNPN and CDR2 is SVGIG (reference sequence). The CDR3 loop spans 12 amino acids. CDR3 DNA: TGTGCCTGGAGTGGGGAACAAGAGACCCAGTACTTC. Its translation: CAWSGEQETQYF.

This clonotype was observed many times. This chain joins TRBV20-1 and TRBJ1-5; D gene unclear. CDR3 size: 13 residues. Germline CDR1 reads DFQATT; CDR2 reads SNEGSKA (reference sequence). V dropped 5 bases and J dropped 0 bases, with 8 bases sitting between them. The CDR3 DNA sequence: TGCAGTGCTTTTGACGGTAGCAATCAGCCCCAGCATTTT. It encodes CSAFDGSNQPQHF.

This clonotype was counted many times. J is TRBJ2-2 and V is TRBV6-2 or TRBV6-3, with D perhaps TRBD1 or TRBD2 (6 bases each). V gave up 11 bases and J gave up 1 base, with 11 bases separating them. CDR3 length equals 13 residues. Germline V gene lookup returns CDR1 MNHEY and CDR2 SVGEGT. CDR3 DNA: TGTGCCGTGGAGGGGGTGAACACCGGGGAGCTGTTTTTT. Translated, it gives CAVEGVNTGELFF.

V gene TRBV28 combines with J gene TRBJ1-6, with 12 bases aligning to TRBD1. Germline loops: CDR1 MDHEN, CDR2 SYDVKM. Losses at the gene ends were 2 bases for V and 4 bases for J; bases not matched to a gene: 3. The length of the CDR3 is 17 residues. CDR3 protein: CASSLVGQGAYNSPLHF. The CDR3 DNA reads as TGTGCCAGCAGTTTAGTGGGACAGGGGGCGTATAATTCACCCCTCCACTTT. Full variable domain (outside the CDR3, taken from reference TRBV28 and TRBJ1-6): DVKVTQSSRYLVKRTGEKVFLECVQDMDHENMFWYRQDPGLGLRLIYFSYDVKMKEKGDIPEGYSVSREKKERFSLILESASTNQTSMYLCASSLVGQGAYNSPLHFGNGTRLTVT.

The chain has TRBV11-1 and TRBJ1-1; 8 nucleotides line up with TRBD1. The junction had 11 bases not matched to a gene; V was cut back by 5 bases and J by 0 bases. Per germline, CDR1 SGHAT and CDR2 FQDESV (reference sequence). The CDR3 covers 17 residues. The CDR3 region is CASSPRGNRGVNTEAFF. CDR3 nucleotides: TGTGCCAGCAGCCCACGTGGGAACAGGGGGGTGAACACTGAAGCTTTCTTT.